This paragraph covers one TCR beta chain sequence. Its antigen is still unknown. This sample was included in a study of vaccination effects on CD4 cells after COVID-19. For the study at large: Samples came from a couple of convalescent patients 16 days and one week before vaccination.

Sequenced by immunoSEQ multiplex PCR; TCRdb stores in-frame clones only, minus some. The table has around 49,000 clones, around 75% seen once. Prior to sequencing, the ViraFEST assay stimulated PBMC with viral peptide pools, which expanded the antigen-specific CD4+ T cells. The authors isolated CD4+ T cells after nine to eleven days of culture. Their SARS-CoV-2 infection, verified by PCR, occurred between March and December 2020. Whole-study findings and limits: New vaccine-induced clones made up most post-vaccine spike-reactive clones in convalescents. Clones from infection and from vaccination both contracted markedly late after vaccination.

V lost 0 bases, J lost 4 bases, and 10 bases lay in between. Germline CDR1 and CDR2: SGHVS and FQNEAQ. The CDR3 is 14 residues long. The gene calls are TRBV7-8 and TRBJ2-7; a weak D match, TRBD2 (5 bases). This clonotype was obtained from a human donor who had a prior SARS-CoV-2 infection. Sample: CD4+ T cells from PBMCs cultured with a peptide pool, taken before COVID-19 vaccination. The CDR3 DNA sequence: TGTGCCAGCAGCTTAGCCGGGGTACGGTACGAGCAGTACTTC. Translated, it gives CASSLAGVRYEQYF.